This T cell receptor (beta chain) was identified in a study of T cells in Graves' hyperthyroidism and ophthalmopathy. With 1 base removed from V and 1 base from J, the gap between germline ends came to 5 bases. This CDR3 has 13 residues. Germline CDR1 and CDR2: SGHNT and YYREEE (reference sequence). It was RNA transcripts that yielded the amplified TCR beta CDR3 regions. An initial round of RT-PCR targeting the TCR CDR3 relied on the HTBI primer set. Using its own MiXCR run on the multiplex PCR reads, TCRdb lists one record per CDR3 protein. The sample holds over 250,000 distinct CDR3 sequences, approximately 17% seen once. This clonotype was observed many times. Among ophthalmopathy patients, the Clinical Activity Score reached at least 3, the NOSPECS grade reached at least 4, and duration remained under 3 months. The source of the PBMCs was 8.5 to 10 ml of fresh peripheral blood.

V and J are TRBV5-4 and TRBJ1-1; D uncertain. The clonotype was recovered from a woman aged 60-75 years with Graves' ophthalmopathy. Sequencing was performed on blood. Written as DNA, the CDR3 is TGTGCCAGCAGCTTGCATGGGAACACTGAAGCTTTCTTT. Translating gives CASSLHGNTEAFF.